One T cell receptor (beta chain) is described in this entry. As yet, its antigen is unknown. The PCR was carried out with 60 Vbeta primers and 13 Jbeta primers. Profiling relied on immunoSEQ multiplex PCR, and the TCRdb table lists in-frame clones only, not all of them. The sample has approximately 300,000 clones; about 80% are singletons. These data are taken from a study of cytomegalovirus exposure and HLA in healthy donors. Across the study: An analysis done earlier identified about 120 million unique TCR beta sequences from about 179 million T cells. Study conclusions and caveats: Within the data, a cluster of highly shared sequence variants was likely a sequencing artifact. Reportedly, TCR beta sequences accurately predicted HLA-A and HLA-B alleles in most subjects. When analyzed later, a missense DCLRE1C variant was found to be linked to TCR beta V- and J-gene trimming.

Germline CDR1 reads SEHNR; CDR2 reads FQNEAQ (reference sequence). The V end was cut by 3 bases, the J end by 4 bases, with 10 bases between. The CDR3 has 14 amino acids. The rearrangement links TRBV7-9 to TRBJ1-5; tentative D call: TRBD1 (6 bases). The clonotype comes from a girl under 10 years old in good health and CMV-seronegative. The sample consisted of PBMCs. The CDR3 sequence: CASSFSQGNQPQHF. Here the CDR3 DNA reads TGTGCCAGCAGCTTTTCACAGGGAAATCAGCCCCAGCATTTT.